The 17 T cell receptor beta chains given below trace back to one sample, sequenced in a study of tumor T cells in aggressive B-cell lymphoma. Sequenced by immunoSEQ multiplex PCR; TCRdb stores in-frame clones only, minus some. This table has 3,400 or so clones, about 94% appearing once. The source material was tumor tissue. These receptors were collected from an adult with diffuse large B cell lymphoma.

The chain combines TRBV7-2 with TRBJ1-2, with 7 bases that match TRBD1. The CDR3 is 13 amino acids. Germline assignment: CDR1 SGHTA and CDR2 FQGNSA. The junction had 8 bases not matched to a gene; V was cut back by 5 bases and J by 8 bases. The DNA of the CDR3 is TGTGCCAGCAGCCTAGGAGACAGGGACGGCTACACCTTC. Amino acids: CASSLGDRDGYTF.

The rearrangement uses TRBV11-2 and TRBJ2-1; TRBD1 is a possible D gene (5 bases). The CDR3 length is 13 residues. CDR1 and CDR2 (germline): SGHAT, FQNNGV. Trimming stripped 5 bases from V and 6 bases from J, with 11 bases between. CDR3: CASSQDTRNEQFF. The CDR3 nucleotides read TGTGCCAGCAGCCAGGACACGCGCAATGAGCAGTTCTTC.

This chain joins TRBV5-1 and TRBJ1-3; 8 bases are a match to TRBD1. Germline V gene data show CDR1 as SGHRS and CDR2 as YFSETQ. CDR3 length equals 17 residues. V shed 1 base and J 0 bases; nucleotides not matched to a gene: 6. CDR3 sequence: CASSLTSDRGSGNTIYF. Written as DNA, the CDR3 is TGCGCCAGCAGCTTGACCTCCGACAGGGGCTCTGGAAACACCATATATTTT.

V usage is TRBV28 and J usage is TRBJ1-1, with 9 bases aligning to TRBD1. V was pared by 6 bases and J by 3 bases, with 2 bases of the junction left unmatched. The CDR3 is 13 amino acids. Germline CDR1 and CDR2: MDHEN and SYDVKM. Here the CDR3 reads CASRRQGDTEAFF. The CDR3 DNA reads TGTGCCAGCAGGCGACAGGGGGACACTGAAGCTTTCTTT.

The chain uses TRBV6-1 and TRBJ1-2, with 9 bases fitting TRBD1. The length of the CDR3 is 15 residues. From germline, CDR1 is MNHNS and CDR2 SASEGT. Trimming took 8 bases from V and 5 from J; bases not matched to a gene: 12. The CDR3 protein is CASLTGGAYGYGYTF. CDR3 sequence (DNA): TGTGCCAGCCTTACAGGGGGCGCTTATGGTTATGGCTACACCTTC.

As for this clone: A junction boundary mismatches the germline segment, possibly from a read error. The rearrangement links TRBV11-2 to TRBJ2-3; D ambiguous. The CDR3 runs to 13 residues. In germline, CDR1 is SGHAT, CDR2 FQNNGV. As DNA, the CDR3 is TGTGCCAGCAGCTTAGATCAGGCAGATATGCAGTATTTT. It is translated as CASSLDQADMQYF. Supplemented by reference TRBV11-2 and TRBJ2-3, the full variable domain reads EAGVAQSPRYKIIEKRQSVAFWCNPISGHATLYWYQQILGQGPKLLIQFQNNGVVDDSQLPKDRFSAERLKGVDSTLKIQPAKLEDSAVYLCASSLDQADMQYFGPGTRLTVL.

The rearrangement links TRBV5-8 to TRBJ1-4; 9 positions agree with TRBD1. Trimming took 0 bases from V and 8 from J; bases not matched to a gene: 2. The CDR3 runs to 14 residues. Germline CDR1 reads SGHTS; CDR2 reads YDEGEE. The CDR3 is CASSLGDRVEKLFF. CDR3 nucleotide sequence: TGTGCCAGCAGCTTGGGGGACAGGGTGGAAAAACTGTTTTTT.

This chain uses TRBV6-6 with TRBJ2-5; D possibly corresponds to TRBD2 (6 bases). The germline V and J ends were trimmed by 6 bases and 4 bases, with 9 bases remaining between them. Germline-derived CDR1 and CDR2 are MNHNY and SVGAGI (reference sequence). CDR3 length: 12 amino acids. CDR3 DNA sequence: TGTGCCAGCAGCGGGAGCGGAGAGACCCAGTACTTC. Translating gives CASSGSGETQYF.

This clone came up a few times. V and J are TRBV5-6 and TRBJ1-1, with D possibly being TRBD1 (5 bases). The CDR3 is 14 residues long. The V gene's germline CDR1 is SGHDT and CDR2 YYEEEE. Deletions cut 3 bases from V and 11 bases from J, with 20 bases between. The CDR3 reads CASSYPAGGDGAFF. The CDR3 DNA reads as TGTGCCAGCAGCTACCCGGCGGGGGGGGATGGGGCTTTCTTT.

CDR3 nucleotides: TGTGCCAGCAGGCGGGAGGGCCTCGACGAGCAGTACTTC. Its translation is CASRREGLDEQYF. The V gene is TRBV6-1, the J gene TRBJ2-7; 9 positions agree with TRBD2. V lost 6 bases to trimming and J lost 5 bases; unmatched junction nucleotides: 5. CDR1 MNHNS and CDR2 SASEGT come from the germline V gene. The CDR3 loop spans 13 amino acids.

CDR3 DNA sequence: TGTGCCAGCAGCCCCCGGGACAGGGACACTGAAGCTTTCTTT. It yields the protein CASSPRDRDTEAFF. The genes are TRBV5-8 and TRBJ1-1; TRBD1 agrees at 9 bases. This CDR3 is built from 14 residues. Trimming at V came to 4 bases and at J to 3 bases, leaving 4 bases not matched to a gene. Germline V CDR1 and CDR2: SGHTS, YDEGEE.

About this clone itself: Other DNA sequences in this sample translate to the same CDR3. The chain employs TRBV9 and TRBJ1-1; D ambiguous. Germline V lookup: CDR1 SGDLS, CDR2 YYNGEE. The CDR3 has 13 amino acids. V was clipped by 4 bases and J by 1 base, with 8 bases between them. The CDR3 region is CASSPHSNTEAFF. DNA for the CDR3: TGTGCCAGCAGCCCCCATTCGAACACTGAAGCTTTCTTT.

The chain is built from TRBV5-1 and TRBJ1-4; TRBD1 might be the D (5 bases). The CDR3 runs to 15 residues. The V and J ends lost 4 bases and 0 bases respectively, with 10 bases between them. Germline loops: CDR1 SGHRS, CDR2 YFSETQ. The CDR3 loop reads CASSPGLSTNEKLFF. DNA for the CDR3: TGCGCCAGCAGCCCGGGACTTTCAACTAATGAAAAACTGTTTTTT.

The chain is built from TRBV7-7 and TRBJ2-1; 10 bases line up with TRBD1. This CDR3 has 14 residues. With 5 bases clipped from V and 8 bases from J, the junction kept 6 bases outside the gene matches. Germline loops: CDR1 SSHAT, CDR2 FNYEAQ (reference sequence). The CDR3 loop reads CASSQGQGSDEQFF. The DNA of the CDR3 is TGTGCCAGCAGCCAGGGACAGGGGAGCGATGAGCAGTTCTTC.

The gene calls are TRBV7-8 and TRBJ2-7, with D tentatively TRBD2 (5 bases). V dropped 2 bases and J dropped 3 bases, with 8 bases sitting between them. Germline CDR1 and CDR2: SGHVS and FQNEAQ. The CDR3 has 13 residues. The CDR3 region has the DNA TGTGCCAGCAGCTTAACGGGGTTCTACGAGCAGTACTTC. As protein: CASSLTGFYEQYF.

This clone was seen once. The gene calls are TRBV5-6 and TRBJ1-4; TRBD1 matches at 7 bases. The length of the CDR3 is 15 residues. CDR1 and CDR2 (germline): SGHDT, YYEEEE. V trimming: 5 bases; J trimming: 8 bases; junction bases outside the gene matches: 12. CDR3 loop: CASRSSRTGLEKLFF. The CDR3 nucleotides are TGTGCCAGCAGATCAAGCCGGACAGGCCTAGAAAAACTGTTTTTT. Full variable domain (rest looked up from reference TRBV5-6 and TRBJ1-4): DAGVTQSPTHLIKTRGQQVTLRCSPKSGHDTVSWYQQALGQGPQFIFQYYEEEERQRGNFPDRFSGHQFPNYSSELNVNALLLGDSALYLCASRSSRTGLEKLFFGSGTQLSVL.

Only one count was recorded for this clone. Germline and junction disagree at one end, which may indicate a read error. The rearrangement links TRBV30 to TRBJ1-1; D unclear. Germline CDR1 is GTSNPN and CDR2 is SVGIG (reference sequence). CDR3 length: 12 amino acids. The CDR3 protein is CVWSRSEGEAFF. Here the CDR3 DNA reads TGTGTCTGGAGCCGGTCTGAGGGTGAAGCTTTCTTT.